In its sample, the clone carrying this T cell receptor beta chain was seen a few times. Germline V gene sequence: CDR1 LGHNA, CDR2 YSLEER. The CDR3 covers 17 residues. With 0 bases clipped from V and 4 bases from J, the junction kept 7 bases outside the gene matches. These data are taken from a study of blood T cell repertoires in COVID-19. Study-level background: COVID-19 samples, acute and convalescent, were from the United States, Italy and Spain. PBMCs, B-cell-depleted T cells, or T cells were the source of the cDNA or gDNA that made up the material.

In the authors' methods: Amplification with reference gene primers provided the estimates of nucleated cell counts. The data were produced by immunoSEQ multiplex PCR, yet TCRdb's version contains in-frame clones alone and is incomplete. That table furnishes V, J and clone size, whereas the DNA furnished D and trimming. This sample carries 160,000 or so clones, 80% of them seen once, and the ten largest clones take around 7%. The sample was peripheral blood. The chain uses TRBV4-3 and TRBJ1-2, with TRBD1 matching 11 bases. The sequence was collected from a man aged 70-80 years with active or convalescent COVID-19. The CDR3, as DNA: TGCGCCAGCAGCCAAGAAAGGACAGGGGGCTGGAGCTATGGCTACACCTTC. Amino acids: CASSQERTGGWSYGYTF.